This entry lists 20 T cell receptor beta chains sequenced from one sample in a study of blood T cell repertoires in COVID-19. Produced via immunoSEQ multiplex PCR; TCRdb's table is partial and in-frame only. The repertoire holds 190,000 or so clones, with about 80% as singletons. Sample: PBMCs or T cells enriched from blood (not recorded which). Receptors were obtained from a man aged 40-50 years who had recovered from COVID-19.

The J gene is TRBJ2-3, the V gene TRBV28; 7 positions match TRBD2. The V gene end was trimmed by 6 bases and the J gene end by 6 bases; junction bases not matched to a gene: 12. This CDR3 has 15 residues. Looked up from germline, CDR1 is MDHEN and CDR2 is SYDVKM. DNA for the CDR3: TGTGCCAGCAGCACGGGACTACACGTGCCCGATACGCAGTATTTT. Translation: CASSTGLHVPDTQYF.

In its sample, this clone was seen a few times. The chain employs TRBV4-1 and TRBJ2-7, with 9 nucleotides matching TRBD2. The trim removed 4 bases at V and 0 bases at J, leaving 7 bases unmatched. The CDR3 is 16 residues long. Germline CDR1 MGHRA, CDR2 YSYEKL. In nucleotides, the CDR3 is TGCGCCAGCAGCCTAGCGGGGGCCCGGAGCTCCTACGAGCAGTACTTC. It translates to CASSLAGARSSYEQYF.

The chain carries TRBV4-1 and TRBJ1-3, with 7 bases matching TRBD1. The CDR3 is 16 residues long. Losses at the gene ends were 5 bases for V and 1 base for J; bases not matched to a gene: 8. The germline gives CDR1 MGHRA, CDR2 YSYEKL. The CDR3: CASSFRQGDSGNTIYF. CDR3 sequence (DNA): TGCGCCAGCAGCTTTAGACAGGGTGATTCTGGAAACACCATATATTTT.

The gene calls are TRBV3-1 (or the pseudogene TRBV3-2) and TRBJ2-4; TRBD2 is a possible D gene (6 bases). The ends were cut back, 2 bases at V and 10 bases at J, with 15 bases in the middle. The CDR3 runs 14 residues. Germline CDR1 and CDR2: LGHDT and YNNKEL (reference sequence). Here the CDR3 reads CASSQQSGGVIQYF. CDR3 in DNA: TGTGCCAGCAGCCAACAATCCGGGGGTGTGATTCAGTACTTC.

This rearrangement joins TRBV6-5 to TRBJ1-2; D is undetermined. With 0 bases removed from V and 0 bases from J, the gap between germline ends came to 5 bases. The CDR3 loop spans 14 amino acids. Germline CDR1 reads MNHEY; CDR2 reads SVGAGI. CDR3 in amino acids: CASSYSTPNYGYTF. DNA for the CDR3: TGTGCCAGCAGTTACTCAACACCTAACTATGGCTACACCTTC.

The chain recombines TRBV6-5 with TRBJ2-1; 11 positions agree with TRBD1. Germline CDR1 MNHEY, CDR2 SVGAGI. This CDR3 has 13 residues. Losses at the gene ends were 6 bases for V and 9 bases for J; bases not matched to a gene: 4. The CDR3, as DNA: TGTGCCAGCAGAAGGGGGACAGGGGGTGAGCAGTTCTTC. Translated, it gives CASRRGTGGEQFF.

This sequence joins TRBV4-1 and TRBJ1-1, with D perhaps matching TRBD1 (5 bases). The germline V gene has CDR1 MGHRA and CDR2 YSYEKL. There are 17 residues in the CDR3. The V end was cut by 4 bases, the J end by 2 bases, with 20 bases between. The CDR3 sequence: CASSRLVLGTANTEAFF. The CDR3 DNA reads TGCGCCAGCAGCCGACTAGTACTCGGGACGGCAAACACTGAAGCTTTCTTT.

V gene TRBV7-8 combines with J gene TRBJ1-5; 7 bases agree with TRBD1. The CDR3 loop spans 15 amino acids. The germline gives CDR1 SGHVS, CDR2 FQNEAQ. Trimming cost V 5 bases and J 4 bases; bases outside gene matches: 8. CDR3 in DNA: TGTGCCAGCAGCCCTTACGGGACAGCGAATCAGCCCCAGCATTTT. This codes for CASSPYGTANQPQHF.

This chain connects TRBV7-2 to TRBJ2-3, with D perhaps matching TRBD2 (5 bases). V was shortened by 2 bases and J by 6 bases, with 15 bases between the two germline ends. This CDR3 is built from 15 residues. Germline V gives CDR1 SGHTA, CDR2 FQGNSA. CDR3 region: CASSLFLEGSDTQYF. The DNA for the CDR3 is TGTGCCAGCAGCTTATTCTTAGAGGGCTCGGATACGCAGTATTTT.

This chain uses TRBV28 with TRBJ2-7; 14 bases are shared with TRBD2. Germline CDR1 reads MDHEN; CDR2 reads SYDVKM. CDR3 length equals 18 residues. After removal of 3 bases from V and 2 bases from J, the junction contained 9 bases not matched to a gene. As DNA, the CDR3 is TGTGCCAGCAGTTTTTTGTGGGGGACTAGCGGGGGAACCTACGAGCAGTACTTC. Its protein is CASSFLWGTSGGTYEQYF. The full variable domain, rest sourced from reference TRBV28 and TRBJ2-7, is DVKVTQSSRYLVKRTGEKVFLECVQDMDHENMFWYRQDPGLGLRLIYFSYDVKMKEKGDIPEGYSVSREKKERFSLILESASTNQTSMYLCASSFLWGTSGGTYEQYFGPGTRLTVT.

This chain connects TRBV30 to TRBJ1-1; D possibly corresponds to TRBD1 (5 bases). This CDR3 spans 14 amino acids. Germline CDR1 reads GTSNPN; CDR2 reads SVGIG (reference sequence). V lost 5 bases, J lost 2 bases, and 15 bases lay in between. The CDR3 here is CAWGYFGANTEAFF. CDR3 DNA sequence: TGTGCCTGGGGTTATTTTGGGGCCAACACTGAAGCTTTCTTT.

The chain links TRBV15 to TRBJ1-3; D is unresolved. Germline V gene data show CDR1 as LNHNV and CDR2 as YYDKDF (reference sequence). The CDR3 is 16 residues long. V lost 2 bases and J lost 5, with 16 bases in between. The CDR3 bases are TGTGCCACCAGCAGACCCACGGAGATAGTACGAAACACCATATATTTT. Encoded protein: CATSRPTEIVRNTIYF.

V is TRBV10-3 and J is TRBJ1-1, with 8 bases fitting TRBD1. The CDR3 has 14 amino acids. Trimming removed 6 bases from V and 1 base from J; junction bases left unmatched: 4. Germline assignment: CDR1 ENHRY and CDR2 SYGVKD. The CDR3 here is CAIRADRGNTEAFF. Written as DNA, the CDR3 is TGTGCCATCAGGGCCGACAGGGGGAACACTGAAGCTTTCTTT.

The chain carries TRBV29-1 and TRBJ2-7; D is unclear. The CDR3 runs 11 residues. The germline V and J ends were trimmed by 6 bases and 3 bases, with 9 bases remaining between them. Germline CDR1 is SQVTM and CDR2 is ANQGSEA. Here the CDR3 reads CSVGSNYEQYF. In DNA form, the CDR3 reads TGCAGCGTCGGGTCTAACTACGAGCAGTACTTC.

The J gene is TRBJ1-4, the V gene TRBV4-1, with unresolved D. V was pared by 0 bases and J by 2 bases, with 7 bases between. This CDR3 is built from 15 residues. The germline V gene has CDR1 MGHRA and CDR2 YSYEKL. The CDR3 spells CASSQEKETNEKLFF. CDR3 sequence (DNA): TGCGCCAGCAGCCAAGAAAAAGAGACTAATGAAAAACTGTTTTTT.

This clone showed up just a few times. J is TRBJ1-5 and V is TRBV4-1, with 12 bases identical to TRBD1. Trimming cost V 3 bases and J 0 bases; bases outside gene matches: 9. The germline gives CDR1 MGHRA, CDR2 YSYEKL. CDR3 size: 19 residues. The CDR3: CASSHRRDRGRISNQPQHF. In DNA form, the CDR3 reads TGCGCCAGCAGCCACCGCCGGGACAGGGGGCGGATTAGCAATCAGCCCCAGCATTTT.

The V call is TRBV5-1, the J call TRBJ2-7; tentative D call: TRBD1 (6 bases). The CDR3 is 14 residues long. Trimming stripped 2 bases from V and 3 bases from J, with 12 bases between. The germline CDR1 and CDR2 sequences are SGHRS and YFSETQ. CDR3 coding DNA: TGCGCCAGCAGCTTCTCACGGGACAACTACGAGCAGTACTTC. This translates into CASSFSRDNYEQYF.

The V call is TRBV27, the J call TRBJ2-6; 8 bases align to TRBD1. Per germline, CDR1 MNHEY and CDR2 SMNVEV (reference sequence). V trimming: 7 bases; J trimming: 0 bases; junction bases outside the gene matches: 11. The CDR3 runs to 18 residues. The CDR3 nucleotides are TGTGCCAGCACCCCGCTGGGACAGGCGTACTCTGGGGCCAACGTCCTGACTTTC. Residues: CASTPLGQAYSGANVLTF.

The CDR3 DNA sequence: TGTGCCAGCAGCTTCCCTAGCGATTTGGAGACCCAGTACTTC. Translation: CASSFPSDLETQYF. V usage is TRBV5-5 and J usage is TRBJ2-5; weak D call: TRBD2 (6 bases). CDR3 length equals 14 residues. V lost 2 bases to trimming and J lost 5 bases, with 13 bases between them. Germline assignment: CDR1 SGHKS and CDR2 YYEKEE (reference sequence).

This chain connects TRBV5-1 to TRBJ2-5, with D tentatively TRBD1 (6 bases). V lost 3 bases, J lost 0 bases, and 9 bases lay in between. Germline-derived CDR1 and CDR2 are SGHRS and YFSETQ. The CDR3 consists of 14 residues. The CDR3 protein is CASSYGQYQETQYF. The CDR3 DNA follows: TGCGCCAGCAGCTACGGACAGTACCAAGAGACCCAGTACTTC.